This T cell receptor beta chain was obtained from a study of CD8 T cells in Susac syndrome. Overall study findings and caveats: The study conceded that relatively few individuals underwent its TCR sequencing and HLA analysis.

Concerning this clonotype itself: Its antigen is unidentified.

An amount of RNA that ranged from roughly 0.5 to 1 ug was reverse transcribed with random hexamers. TCRdb ran MiXCR on the immunoSEQ multiplex PCR reads and lists one entry per CDR3 protein. The sample comprises fewer than 350,000 distinct CDR3 sequences, under 95% of which are singletons, and 0.065% rests with the top ten. This CDR3 region has 15 residues. V was clipped by 6 bases and J by 1 base, with 16 bases between them. Germline V gene sequence: CDR1 SGDLS, CDR2 YYNGEE. The chain carries TRBV9 and TRBJ1-1; weak D call: TRBD1 (5 bases). The sample comprised CD4+ T cells from PBMCs. The clonotype was recovered from a human donor with multiple sclerosis. The CDR3 sequence is CASTFTATANTEAFF. DNA of the CDR3: TGTGCCAGCACCTTCACAGCGACAGCGAACACTGAAGCTTTCTTT. The complete variable domain, with remaining parts taken from reference TRBV9 and TRBJ1-1, reads DSGVTQTPKHLITATGQRVTLRCSPRSGDLSVYWYQQSLDQGLQFLIQYYNGEERAKGNILERFSAQQFPDLHSELNLSSLELGDSALYFCASTFTATANTEAFFGQGTRLTVV.